These 20 T cell receptor beta chains originate from one sample sequenced in a study of blood T cells in healthy people across ages. Combining a sample-barcoded 5' primer with a J-beta primer mix, a second PCR ran for 7 to 11 cycles. TCRdb re-called the 5' RACE reads through MiXCR, storing one row per CDR3 protein. The sample lists about a million distinct CDR3 sequences; about 51% were seen once. The sequenced sample was blood. The receptors were sampled from a woman aged 55-75 years in good health.

The chain links TRBV20-1 to TRBJ2-7; no definite D call. This CDR3 is 14 amino acids long. Per germline, CDR1 DFQATT and CDR2 SNEGSKA (reference sequence). V lost 0 bases and J 2 bases, leaving 11 bases between the germline ends. The CDR3 loop is CSARDPPPPYEQYF. In nucleotides, the CDR3 is TGCAGTGCTAGAGATCCCCCTCCTCCCTACGAGCAGTACTTC.

The chain is built from TRBV20-1 and TRBJ2-7; 8 nucleotides line up with TRBD1. In germline, CDR1 is DFQATT, CDR2 SNEGSKA (reference sequence). V was pared by 4 bases and J by 1 base, with 6 bases of the junction left unmatched. This CDR3 is built from 14 residues. CDR3 protein: CSATRTGMSYEQYF. In nucleotides, the CDR3 is TGCAGTGCTACCCGGACAGGGATGTCCTACGAGCAGTACTTC.

V and J are TRBV20-1 and TRBJ2-7; 9 positions agree with TRBD1. This CDR3 spans 16 amino acids. Trimming took 0 bases from V and 0 from J; bases not matched to a gene: 6. Germline values: CDR1 DFQATT, CDR2 SNEGSKA (reference sequence). Here the CDR3 DNA reads TGCAGTGCTAGAGATCCTCTGGGACAGGGCTCCTACGAGCAGTACTTC. Protein: CSARDPLGQGSYEQYF.

V and J are TRBV20-1 and TRBJ1-5, with D unclear. The CDR3 is made up of 12 amino acids. CDR1 DFQATT and CDR2 SNEGSKA come from the germline V gene (reference sequence). Deletions cut 6 bases from V and 6 bases from J, with 12 bases between. The CDR3 DNA is TGCAGTGCAGGCACCCGGGGTCAGCCCCAGCATTTT. Translation gives CSAGTRGQPQHF.

The chain employs TRBV5-1 and TRBJ2-7; D unresolved. Trimming pared 0 bases from V and 7 bases from J, leaving 17 bases between. This CDR3 region has 15 residues. Germline V CDR1 and CDR2: SGHRS, YFSETQ. This CDR3 is CASSLEGGSYGEQYF. CDR3 coding DNA: TGCGCCAGCAGCTTGGAGGGCGGATCCTACGGAGAGCAGTACTTC.

The genes are TRBV4-1 and TRBJ1-2, with D unresolved. Per the germline V gene, CDR1 is MGHRA and CDR2 is YSYEKL. The CDR3 loop spans 13 amino acids. V was cut by 0 bases and J by 6 bases, with 8 bases left in between. CDR3 DNA sequence: TGCGCCAGCAGCCAAGAGGTCGTGAATGGCTACACCTTC. As protein: CASSQEVVNGYTF.

V is TRBV7-6 and J is TRBJ2-2; no reliable D call. Germline CDR1 SGHVS, CDR2 FNYEAQ. The CDR3 totals 15 residues. Deletions cut 1 base from V and 2 bases from J, with 8 bases between. The CDR3 spells CASSLVRENTGELFF. The CDR3 region has the DNA TGTGCCAGCAGCTTAGTTAGGGAAAACACCGGGGAGCTGTTTTTT.

The chain uses TRBV20-1 and TRBJ2-5, with 11 bases fitting TRBD2. The CDR3 is 15 residues long. The germline V gene encodes CDR1 DFQATT and CDR2 SNEGSKA (reference sequence). V gave up 5 bases and J gave up 4 bases; unmatched junction bases: 9. The CDR3 here is CSAQDSGRGGETQYF. CDR3 sequence (DNA): TGCAGTGCTCAAGATAGCGGGAGGGGAGGAGAGACCCAGTACTTC.

In this sample, this clonotype turned up a few times. This rearrangement joins TRBV28 to TRBJ2-7; 8 bases agree with TRBD1. J was trimmed by 4 bases and V by 8 bases; bases with no gene match: 4. CDR3 length: 12 residues. Germline V gene lookup returns CDR1 MDHEN and CDR2 SYDVKM. CDR3 in DNA: TGTGCCAGCCGACAGGGGAGATACGAGCAGTACTTC. Protein product: CASRQGRYEQYF.

In its sample, this clonotype was seen a few times. V is TRBV7-9 and J is TRBJ2-7, with 11 bases matching TRBD2. The CDR3 is 18 amino acids. V trimming: 1 base; J trimming: 3 bases; junction bases outside the gene matches: 11. The V gene's germline CDR1 is SEHNR and CDR2 FQNEAQ (reference sequence). The CDR3 sequence is CASSLEGPGLAGYYEQYF. The CDR3 coding sequence is TGTGCCAGCAGCTTAGAGGGTCCCGGACTAGCGGGCTACTACGAGCAGTACTTC.

With respect to this clonotype: The junction shows a germline mismatch at one end, possibly a read error. The chain carries TRBV4-3 and TRBJ2-7, with 8 nucleotides matching TRBD1. This CDR3 is built from 19 residues. CDR1 is LGHNA, CDR2 YSLEER, per germline. The CDR3 here is CASSQGIPGGVGGSYEQSF. Here the CDR3 DNA reads TGCGCCAGCAGTCAGGGGATTCCAGGGGGCGTAGGAGGGTCCTACGAGCAGTCCTTC.

This chain uses TRBV7-9 with TRBJ2-4; D is unclear. The germline V gene encodes CDR1 SEHNR and CDR2 FQNEAQ (reference sequence). This CDR3 has 12 residues. The germline V and J ends were trimmed by 3 bases and 13 bases, with 13 bases remaining between them. This chain's CDR3 is CASSFFDTGQYF. As DNA, the CDR3 is TGTGCCAGCAGCTTTTTCGACACCGGACAGTACTTC.

V gene TRBV12-3 or TRBV12-4 combines with J gene TRBJ2-1; 12 bases match TRBD2. CDR3 length: 15 amino acids. With 5 bases clipped from V and 9 bases from J, the junction kept 8 bases outside the gene matches. CDR3 loop: CASSLTSGSWREQFF. The DNA for the CDR3 is TGTGCCAGCAGTCTGACTAGCGGGAGCTGGCGTGAGCAGTTCTTC.

Only a few counts were recorded for this clonotype. The chain couples TRBV5-1 to TRBJ2-3; D unresolved. Trimming left V 0 bases short and J 0 bases short, with 11 bases between. The CDR3 loop spans 16 amino acids. CDR1 is SGHRS, CDR2 YFSETQ, per germline. This chain's CDR3 is CASSLASGVSTDTQYF. CDR3 in DNA: TGCGCCAGCAGCTTGGCCAGTGGAGTTAGCACAGATACGCAGTATTTT.

In regard to this clonotype: This may stem from a read error, because a much larger clone lies one nucleotide away. This chain uses TRBV6-2 or TRBV6-3 with TRBJ2-1, with 11 bases aligning to TRBD2. Losses at the gene ends were 2 bases for V and 10 bases for J; bases not matched to a gene: 4. The germline V gene has CDR1 MNHEY and CDR2 SVGEGT. The CDR3 extends over 14 amino acids. CDR3 sequence (DNA): TGTGCCAGCAGTTACGGGACTAGCGGCTACGAGCAGTTCTTC. Amino acids: CASSYGTSGYEQFF.

This chain uses TRBV6-1 with TRBJ2-3, with 11 bases matching TRBD1. The length of the CDR3 is 16 residues. Germline V gene sequence: CDR1 MNHNS, CDR2 SASEGT. Trimming removed 4 bases from V and 2 bases from J; junction bases left unmatched: 5. The chain's CDR3 is CASSGRDRGYTDTQYF. Here the CDR3 DNA reads TGTGCCAGCAGTGGCCGGGACAGGGGGTACACAGATACGCAGTATTTT.

The chain combines TRBV7-8 with TRBJ2-5, with 7 bases matching TRBD2. CDR3 length equals 16 residues. V was pared by 2 bases and J by 5 bases, with 11 bases of the junction left unmatched. Germline-derived CDR1 and CDR2 are SGHVS and FQNEAQ. CDR3: CASSLSPGGSGETQYF. The CDR3 DNA follows: TGTGCCAGCAGCTTATCCCCTGGCGGGAGTGGGGAGACCCAGTACTTC.

This chain joins TRBV9 and TRBJ2-1, with 7 bases matching TRBD2. CDR3 length: 15 amino acids. From germline, CDR1 is SGDLS and CDR2 YYNGEE. Trimming removed 0 bases from V and 6 bases from J; junction bases left unmatched: 6. CDR3 in DNA: TGTGCCAGCAGCGTAGACGGCGGGAGAAGCAATGAGCAGTTCTTC. It translates to CASSVDGGRSNEQFF.

Only a few counts were recorded for this clonotype. V is TRBV28 and J is TRBJ2-7; unclear D gene. The CDR3 consists of 14 residues. V lost 4 bases and J lost 5, with 15 bases in between. Germline V gives CDR1 MDHEN, CDR2 SYDVKM. The CDR3 DNA is TGTGCCAGCAGTTCCTTAGGAGAAAGGAACGAGCAGTACTTC. Translating it yields CASSSLGERNEQYF.

The sample holds a few counts of this clonotype. V is TRBV12-3 or TRBV12-4 and J is TRBJ2-3, with TRBD2 identical over 9 bases. The V segment lost 9 bases and the J segment 3 bases; nucleotides outside the gene matches: 7. The CDR3 spans 14 residues. The CDR3, as DNA: TGTGCCAGTGGCGCGGGAGGGGGGACAGATACGCAGTATTTT. Amino acids: CASGAGGGTDTQYF.